This section outlines one T cell receptor (beta chain) sequence together with its context. The antigen is undetermined. The sample comes from a study of cytomegalovirus exposure and HLA in healthy donors. Whole-study context: Within the Caucasian-associated ancestry cluster were approximately 77% of the roughly 430 genotyped donors.

CDR3 length: 17 amino acids. Trimming took 0 bases from V and 3 from J; bases not matched to a gene: 10. Germline CDR1 reads SGHRS; CDR2 reads YFSETQ. 60 Vbeta and 13 Jbeta primers were used in PCR. This table comes from immunoSEQ multiplex PCR, and its TCRdb copy is limited to in-frame clones, with some not included. This sample has around 130,000 clones, with 80% to 90% found just once. Study results and limitations: Cytomegalovirus-associated TCR beta chains were listed, numbering around 150.

The chain combines TRBV5-1 with TRBJ2-5; 8 bases agree with TRBD2. The sequenced sample was PBMCs. This clonotype originated in a man between 40 and 49 years old in good health and CMV-seronegative. The DNA for the CDR3 is TGCGCCAGCAGCTTGGCCCAACTAGCGGACACCAAAGAGACCCAGTACTTC. This encodes CASSLAQLADTKETQYF.